A selection of T cell receptor beta chains follows, all from one sample in a study of spatial heterogeneity in lung cancer. TCRdb reanalysed the 5' RACE reads using MiXCR and keeps one entry per CDR3 protein. This table has just over 25,000 distinct CDR3 sequences, 9.5% to 15% appearing once. The sample was PBMCs, taken at surgery. The receptors stem from a female donor with early-stage non-small cell lung cancer. Both conserved end residues are part of each CDR3. D genes are given only for firm matches. Only part of the rows carry a size: once, few, many, or a class if the clone is expanded.

V,D,J,length,size,CDR3,DNA
TRBV7-2,NA,TRBJ2-1,15,many,CASRPRLRDYNEQFF,TGTGCCAGCAGACCGAGGTTACGGGATTACAATGAGCAGTTCTTC
TRBV6-2/TRBV6-3,NA,TRBJ1-2,13,many,CASSHPVRRGYTF,TGTGCCAGCAGCCACCCGGTCCGGAGAGGCTACACCTTC
TRBV29-1,NA,TRBJ2-7,14,many,CSVEDPPGSYEQYF,TGCAGCGTTGAAGATCCACCCGGTTCCTACGAGCAGTACTTC
TRBV7-9,NA,TRBJ2-3,14,once,CASTTETGTDTQYF,TGTGCCAGCACCACCGAAACTGGGACAGATACGCAGTATTTT
TRBV6-5,NA,TRBJ2-7,15,many,CASSPQPGGDYEQYF,TGTGCCAGCAGCCCCCAACCCGGGGGTGACTACGAGCAGTACTTC
TRBV11-2,NA,TRBJ2-5,14,many,CASSRDLYQETQYF,TGTGCCAGCAGCCGAGACTTGTACCAAGAGACCCAGTACTTC
TRBV20-1,NA,TRBJ2-7,12,NA,CSARAVSYEQYF,TGCAGTGCTAGAGCTGTCTCCTACGAGCAGTACTTC
TRBV28,NA,TRBJ1-5,14,many,CASSLGGTNQPQHF,TGTGCCAGCAGTTTAGGAGGAACCAATCAGCCCCAGCATTTT
TRBV6-5,NA,TRBJ1-2,12,many,CASSLRGGGYTF,TGTGCCAGCAGTTTGCGGGGTGGCGGCTACACCTTC
TRBV28,TRBD1,TRBJ2-5,13,many,CASSGQGFETQYF,TGTGCCAGCAGTGGACAGGGATTTGAGACCCAGTACTTC
TRBV28,TRBD1,TRBJ1-1,14,NA,CATLQGGSTTEAFF,TGTGCCACCCTACAGGGGGGGAGTACCACTGAAGCTTTCTTT
TRBV5-5,TRBD2,TRBJ2-6,19,many,CASSSRSGGSYAGANVLTF,TGTGCCAGCAGCTCCCGTAGCGGGGGATCCTATGCGGGGGCCAACGTCCTGACTTTC
TRBV20-1,NA,TRBJ2-1,14,NA,CSARQDWGLNEQFF,TGCAGTGCTAGACAGGATTGGGGCTTAAATGAGCAGTTCTTC
TRBV20-1,NA,TRBJ2-1,14,many,CSARTALDPNEQFF,TGCAGTGCAAGAACTGCCCTTGACCCCAATGAGCAGTTCTTC
TRBV7-9,TRBD1,TRBJ2-5,15,many,CAPSVGTGGQETQYF,TGTGCCCCCAGCGTCGGGACAGGAGGACAAGAGACCCAGTACTTC
TRBV5-1,NA,TRBJ1-1,17,many,CASSLLSLIGGRTEAFF,TGCGCCAGCAGCTTGTTGTCTTTGATAGGGGGGAGGACTGAAGCTTTCTTT
TRBV20-1,NA,TRBJ2-5,14,many,CSARGEGAMETQYF,TGCAGTGCTAGAGGGGAAGGGGCGATGGAGACCCAGTACTTC
TRBV29-1,TRBD1,TRBJ2-1,16,NA,CSGLIQGARSYNEQFF,TGCAGCGGTCTAATACAGGGGGCGAGATCCTACAATGAGCAGTTCTTC
TRBV5-1,NA,TRBJ1-2,14,NA,CASSLSGTGYGYTF,TGCGCCAGCAGCTTGTCGGGGACGGGCTATGGCTACACCTTC
TRBV12-3/TRBV12-4,NA,TRBJ2-1,12,many,CASSPITNEQFF,TGTGCCAGCAGTCCAATCACCAATGAGCAGTTCTTC